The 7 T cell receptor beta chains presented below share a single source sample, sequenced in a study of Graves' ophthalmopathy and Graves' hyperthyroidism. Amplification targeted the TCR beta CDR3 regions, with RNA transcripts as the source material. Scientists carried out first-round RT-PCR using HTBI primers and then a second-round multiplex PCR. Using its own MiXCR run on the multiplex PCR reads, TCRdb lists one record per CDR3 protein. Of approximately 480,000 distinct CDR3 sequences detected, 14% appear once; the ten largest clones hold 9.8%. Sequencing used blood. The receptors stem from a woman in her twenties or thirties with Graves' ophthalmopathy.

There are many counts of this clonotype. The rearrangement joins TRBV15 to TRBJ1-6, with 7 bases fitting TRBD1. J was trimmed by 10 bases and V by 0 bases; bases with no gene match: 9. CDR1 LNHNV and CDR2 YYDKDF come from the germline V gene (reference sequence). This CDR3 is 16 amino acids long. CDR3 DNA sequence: TGTGCCACCAGCAGAGACGACAGGGTCGGGGGATCACCCCTCCACTTT. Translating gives CATSRDDRVGGSPLHF.

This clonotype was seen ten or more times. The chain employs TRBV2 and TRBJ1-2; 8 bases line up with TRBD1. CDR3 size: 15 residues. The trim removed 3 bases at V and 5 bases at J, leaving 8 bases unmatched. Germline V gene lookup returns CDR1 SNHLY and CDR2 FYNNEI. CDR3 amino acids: CASSDSRQGAYGYTF. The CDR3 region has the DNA TGTGCCAGCAGTGATTCCCGGCAGGGGGCTTATGGCTACACCTTC.

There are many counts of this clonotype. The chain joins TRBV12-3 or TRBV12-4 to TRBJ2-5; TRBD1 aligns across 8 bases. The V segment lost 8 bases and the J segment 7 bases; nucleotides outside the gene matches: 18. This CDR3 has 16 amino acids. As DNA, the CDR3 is TGTGCCAGCTTTCTCTCGGGGCAGGGGGCGCGAGGGACCCAGTACTTC. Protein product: CASFLSGQGARGTQYF.

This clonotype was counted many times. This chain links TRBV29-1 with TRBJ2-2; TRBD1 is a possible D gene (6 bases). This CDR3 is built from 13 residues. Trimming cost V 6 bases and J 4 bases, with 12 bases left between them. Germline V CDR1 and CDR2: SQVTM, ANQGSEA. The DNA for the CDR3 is TGCAGCGTCAACAGGGAAGGCACCGGGGAGCTGTTTTTT. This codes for CSVNREGTGELFF.

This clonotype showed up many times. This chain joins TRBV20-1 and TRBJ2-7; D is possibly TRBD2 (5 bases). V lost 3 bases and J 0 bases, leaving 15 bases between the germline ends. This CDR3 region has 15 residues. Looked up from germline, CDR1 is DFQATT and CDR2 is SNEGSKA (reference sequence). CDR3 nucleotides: TGCAGTGCTAGTTCGATGTCGGGGTTCTCCTACGAGCAGTACTTC. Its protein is CSASSMSGFSYEQYF.

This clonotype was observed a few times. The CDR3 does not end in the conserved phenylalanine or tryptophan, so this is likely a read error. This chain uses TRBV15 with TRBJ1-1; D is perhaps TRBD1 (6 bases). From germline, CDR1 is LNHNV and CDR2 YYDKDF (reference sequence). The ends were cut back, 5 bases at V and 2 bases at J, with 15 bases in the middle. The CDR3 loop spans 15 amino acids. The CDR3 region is CATSAPRDKNTEAFL. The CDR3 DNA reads TGTGCCACCAGCGCCCCCCGGGACAAAAACACTGAAGCTTTCCTT.

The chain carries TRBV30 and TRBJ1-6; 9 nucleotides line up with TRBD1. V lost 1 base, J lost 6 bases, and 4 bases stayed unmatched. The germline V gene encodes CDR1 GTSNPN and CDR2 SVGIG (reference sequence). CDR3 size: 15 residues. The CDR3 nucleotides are TGTGCCTGGAGTGGGGGACAGGGTGGTAATTCACCCCTCCACTTT. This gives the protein CAWSGGQGGNSPLHF.